The clone carrying this TCR beta chain came up many times. Template material for TCR beta VDJ and CDR3 profiling consisted of genomic DNA. TCRdb fed the reads into MiXCR, producing one record per CDR3 protein. The top ten hold 40% to 50% of the sample, which has approximately 180,000 distinct CDR3 sequences, roughly 65% seen once. The data were taken from a study of CD8+CD57+ T cells in acquired aplastic anemia. All sequencing subjects had displayed CD8+CD57+ cell expansion on flow cytometry. Sampling of blood occurred while the patients had still received no therapy. From germline, CDR1 is SGHRS and CDR2 YFSETQ. The CDR3 totals 15 residues. Trimming pared 1 base from V and 0 bases from J, leaving 11 bases between.

Sequenced: sorted CD4+, CD8+, or CD8+CD57+ T cells (not recorded which) from PBMCs. The V gene is TRBV5-1, the J gene TRBJ2-7; D tentatively reads TRBD1 or TRBD2 (5 bases each). This clonotype was obtained from a human donor with aplastic anemia. Written as DNA, the CDR3 is TGCGCCAGCAGCTTGTCGGGACCAGCCTCCTACGAGCAGTACTTC. This gives the protein CASSLSGPASYEQYF.